Described below is a single T cell receptor beta chain sequence and its context. This sample was included in a study of OX40 agonist ivuxolimab in advanced cancers. Study information: From 23 to 79 years was the age range, with a mean of 60 years, and around 83% were male.

Assay used: immunoSEQ multiplex PCR; TCRdb lists only in-frame clones, some missing. The sample holds 45,000 to 55,000 clones; under 90% are singletons and the top ten take about 6.4%. This TCR was sampled from an adult with an advanced solid tumor such as melanoma, head and neck, liver or kidney cancer. Material: CD4+ or CD8+ T cells sorted from blood, obtained in a trial of the OX40 agonist ivuxolimab.

The DNA for the CDR3 is TGTGCCTGCAAACGGGACCGAAACACTGAAGCTTTCTTT. This gives the protein CACKRDRNTEAFF. The chain recombines TRBV19 with TRBJ1-1; a weak D match, TRBD1 (5 bases). CDR1 is LNHDA, CDR2 SQIVND, per germline (reference sequence). The CDR3 has 13 residues. The V and J ends lost 11 bases and 2 bases respectively, with 15 bases between them.